The present TCR beta chain was sequenced within a study of PD-L1 blockade in urothelial cancer. The assay was immunoSEQ multiplex PCR, and TCRdb's table has in-frame clones only and misses some. The sample lists approximately 100,000 clones, about 90% seen once, with 0.75% to 0.95% in the top ten. The cohort comprised individuals with locally advanced or metastatic urothelial carcinoma. The source of this sequence is an elderly woman with urothelial cancer. The sequenced sample was PBMCs, obtained around atezolizumab (anti-PD-L1) treatment.

The CDR3: CASSLEAASYNEQFF. CDR3 DNA sequence: TGCGCCAGCAGCTTGGAGGCGGCCTCCTACAATGAGCAGTTCTTC. This chain joins TRBV5-1 and TRBJ2-1; D remains unclear. The CDR3 totals 15 residues. V dropped 0 bases and J dropped 0 bases, with 7 bases sitting between them. CDR1 is SGHRS and CDR2 is YFSETQ in the germline V gene.